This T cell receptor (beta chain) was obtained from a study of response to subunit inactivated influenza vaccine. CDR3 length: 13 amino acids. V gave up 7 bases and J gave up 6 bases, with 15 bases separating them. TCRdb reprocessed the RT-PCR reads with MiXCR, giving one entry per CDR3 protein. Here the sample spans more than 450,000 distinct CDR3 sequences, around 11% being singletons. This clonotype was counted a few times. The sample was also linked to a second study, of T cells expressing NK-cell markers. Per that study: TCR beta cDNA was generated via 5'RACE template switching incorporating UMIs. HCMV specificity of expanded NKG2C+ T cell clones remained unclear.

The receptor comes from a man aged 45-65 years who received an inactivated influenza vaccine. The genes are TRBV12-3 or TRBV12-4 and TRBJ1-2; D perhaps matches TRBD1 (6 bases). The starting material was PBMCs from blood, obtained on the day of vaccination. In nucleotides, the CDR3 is TGTGCCAGCACCCAGACAGGTAGCCATGGCTACACCTTC. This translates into CASTQTGSHGYTF.